A selection of T cell receptor beta chains follows, all from one sample in a study of cytomegalovirus exposure and HLA in healthy donors. Sequenced by immunoSEQ multiplex PCR; TCRdb stores in-frame clones only, minus some. This table has some 160,000 clones, about 88% appearing once. The sample consisted of PBMCs. These receptors were obtained from a woman younger than 30 in good health and CMV-seronegative. Both conserved end residues are part of each CDR3. D genes are given only for firm matches. Clone size, where shown, is once, few, many, or a class for clones that have expanded.

v_gene: TRBV5-1
d_gene: NA
abundance: NA
j_gene: TRBJ1-6
CDR3nt: TGCGCCAGCTCTGTCCTCGGACAGTCTAATTCACCCCTCCACTTT
CDR3aa: CASSVLGQSNSPLHF

v_gene: TRBV9
d_gene: NA
abundance: NA
j_gene: TRBJ2-3
CDR3nt: TGTGCCAGCAGCGTAAGCCTGGATACGCAGTATTTT
CDR3aa: CASSVSLDTQYF

v_gene: TRBV13
d_gene: TRBD1
abundance: NA
j_gene: TRBJ2-7
CDR3nt: TGTGCCAGCAGCCCTGGACAGGGAGCCTACGAGCAGTACTTC
CDR3aa: CASSPGQGAYEQYF

v_gene: TRBV4-1
d_gene: NA
abundance: NA
j_gene: TRBJ1-6
CDR3nt: TGCGCCAGCAGCCAAGATTACAGATCACACTATTCACCCCTCCACTTT
CDR3aa: CASSQDYRSHYSPLHF

v_gene: TRBV7-2
d_gene: TRBD2
abundance: NA
j_gene: TRBJ2-1
CDR3nt: TGTGCCAGCAGCTCCCGGCGGGCTAGCGGGCACAATGAGCAGTTCTTC
CDR3aa: CASSSRRASGHNEQFF

v_gene: TRBV29-1
d_gene: TRBD1
abundance: NA
j_gene: TRBJ2-7
CDR3nt: TGCAGCGTGGATGGGACAGGTAGCTCCTACGAGCAGTACTTC
CDR3aa: CSVDGTGSSYEQYF

v_gene: TRBV30
d_gene: TRBD2
abundance: NA
j_gene: TRBJ2-1
CDR3nt: TGTGCCTGGAGTGTTAGCGGGAGAGTGGTTGAGCAGTTCTTC
CDR3aa: CAWSVSGRVVEQFF

v_gene: TRBV2
d_gene: TRBD1
abundance: NA
j_gene: TRBJ1-5
CDR3nt: TGTGCCAGCACCGGAGCCGGGACAGAAGTTACCAATCAGCCCCAGCATTTT
CDR3aa: CASTGAGTEVTNQPQHF

v_gene: TRBV18
d_gene: TRBD1
abundance: NA
j_gene: TRBJ1-2
CDR3nt: TGTGCCAGCTCAAGTGACAGGGGAGGGGATGGCTACACCTTC
CDR3aa: CASSSDRGGDGYTF

v_gene: TRBV5-8
d_gene: NA
abundance: NA
j_gene: TRBJ2-3
CDR3nt: TGTGCCAGCAGCCGTTTGACAGATACGCAGTATTTT
CDR3aa: CASSRLTDTQYF

v_gene: TRBV5-4
d_gene: TRBD2
abundance: NA
j_gene: TRBJ2-2
CDR3nt: TGTGCCAGCAGGCTAGCGGGAGGCGGCCCCGGGGAGCTGTTTTTT
CDR3aa: CASRLAGGGPGELFF

v_gene: TRBV18
d_gene: TRBD1
abundance: NA
j_gene: TRBJ2-1
CDR3nt: TGTGCCAGCTCATTAGGGACAGGCGGTGAGCAGTTCTTC
CDR3aa: CASSLGTGGEQFF

v_gene: TRBV28
d_gene: NA
abundance: once
j_gene: TRBJ1-1
CDR3nt: TGTGCCAGCAGTCTTCTGGCGGACACTGAAGCTTTCTTT
CDR3aa: CASSLLADTEAFF

v_gene: TRBV25-1
d_gene: NA
abundance: NA
j_gene: TRBJ1-2
CDR3nt: TGTGCCAGCAGTGGATTCGGCAGGTTCTATGGCTACACCTTC
CDR3aa: CASSGFGRFYGYTF

v_gene: TRBV10-2
d_gene: NA
abundance: few
j_gene: TRBJ1-1
CDR3nt: TGCGCCAGCAGTGGCTCGTTTGGGGGCCTCTGGGTTGAAGCTTTCTTT
CDR3aa: CASSGSFGGLWVEAFF

v_gene: TRBV10-3
d_gene: TRBD2
abundance: NA
j_gene: TRBJ2-2
CDR3nt: TGTGCCATCTCGGGACTAGCGGGGGGTAGGACCGGGGAGCTGTTTTTT
CDR3aa: CAISGLAGGRTGELFF

v_gene: TRBV27
d_gene: NA
abundance: NA
j_gene: TRBJ1-1
CDR3nt: TGTGCCAGCAGTTTATCGAGGGGGACTGAAGCTTTCTTT
CDR3aa: CASSLSRGTEAFF

v_gene: TRBV10-3
d_gene: NA
abundance: NA
j_gene: TRBJ1-2
CDR3nt: TGTGCCATCAGTGAACCAGACAGGCCGTCTCACGGCTACACCTTC
CDR3aa: CAISEPDRPSHGYTF

v_gene: TRBV4-2
d_gene: NA
abundance: NA
j_gene: TRBJ2-3
CDR3nt: TGTGCCAGCAGCCACAGACCCGGGGGGCCCGGGGAAACAGATACGCAGTATTTT
CDR3aa: CASSHRPGGPGETDTQYF

v_gene: TRBV7-2
d_gene: NA
abundance: NA
j_gene: TRBJ1-2
CDR3nt: TGTGCCAGCAGCTTTCTGGAGTTCTATGGCTACACCTTC
CDR3aa: CASSFLEFYGYTF

v_gene: TRBV7-2
d_gene: TRBD2
abundance: NA
j_gene: TRBJ2-7
CDR3nt: TGTGCCAGCAGTACTAGCGGGGGGGCATCCTACGAGCAGTACTTC
CDR3aa: CASSTSGGASYEQYF

v_gene: TRBV6-1
d_gene: NA
abundance: once
j_gene: TRBJ1-2
CDR3nt: TGTGCCAGCAGTCCCCGACAGAACTATGGCTACACCTTC
CDR3aa: CASSPRQNYGYTF

v_gene: TRBV5-1
d_gene: TRBD2
abundance: NA
j_gene: TRBJ2-3
CDR3nt: TGCGCCAGCAGCACACCCGGACTAGCGGGGGTAACAGATACGCAGTATTTT
CDR3aa: CASSTPGLAGVTDTQYF

v_gene: TRBV10-1
d_gene: NA
abundance: NA
j_gene: TRBJ2-5
CDR3nt: TGCGCCAGCAGTGAGTCTCTTACTGGTAAAGAGACCCAGTACTTC
CDR3aa: CASSESLTGKETQYF